This TCR beta chain stems from a study of blood T cell repertoires in COVID-19. Trimming shortened V by 1 base and J by 0 bases, and 10 bases separated the two germline ends. CDR1 SGHTA and CDR2 FQGNSA come from the germline V gene. The CDR3 runs 15 residues. The repertoire was sequenced with immunoSEQ multiplex PCR; TCRdb's copy has only in-frame clones and lacks some. Counted here are approximately 180,000 clones, 70% to 90% occurring once; the ten biggest clones make up approximately 10%. This clone was found once. This sequence was found in a human donor with active or convalescent COVID-19. The donor label of this sample is uncertain. Material: peripheral blood. V is TRBV7-2 and J is TRBJ2-7, with D tentatively TRBD2 (5 bases). The CDR3 loop is CASSLEGRDSYEQYF. The CDR3 DNA follows: TGTGCCAGCAGCTTAGAAGGACGGGACTCCTACGAGCAGTACTTC.